One and the same sample provided the 21 T cell receptor beta chains below, sequenced in a study of blood T cell repertoires in COVID-19. The assay was immunoSEQ multiplex PCR, and TCRdb's table has in-frame clones only and misses some. The sample consists of roughly 350,000 clones, 85% to 90% of them appearing once. The sample comprised peripheral blood. All receptors derive from a woman aged 70 to 79 with COVID-19, enrolled during active disease.

CDR3 in DNA: TGTGCCTGGAGAGGACAGGCTCTCCAGTACTTC. It codes for CAWRGQALQYF. J is TRBJ2-7 and V is TRBV30; 7 nucleotides match TRBD1. V shed 3 bases, J shed 10 bases, and the junction held 6 bases outside the gene matches. The CDR3 loop spans 11 amino acids. Per the germline V gene, CDR1 is GTSNPN and CDR2 is SVGIG (reference sequence).

The chain recombines TRBV29-1 with TRBJ2-3, with D maybe TRBD1 (6 bases). The V end was cut by 4 bases, the J end by 2 bases, with 16 bases between. Germline CDR1 reads SQVTM; CDR2 reads ANQGSEA. The CDR3 totals 15 residues. CDR3 DNA: TGCAGCGTTGGGAATATCAGGGGAGACACAGATACGCAGTATTTT. Its protein product is CSVGNIRGDTDTQYF.

The V call is TRBV7-9, the J call TRBJ2-2; 10 bases are a match to TRBD2. The junction had 4 bases not matched to a gene; V was cut back by 2 bases and J by 7 bases. Germline CDR1 is SEHNR and CDR2 is FQNEAQ (reference sequence). The CDR3 totals 15 residues. The CDR3 DNA reads as TGTGCCAGCAGCTTAAGCGGGGGGGCCATCGGGGAGCTGTTTTTT. This gives the protein CASSLSGGAIGELFF.

The chain uses TRBV28 and TRBJ2-6, with D unclear. The germline CDR1 and CDR2 sequences are MDHEN and SYDVKM. This CDR3 is built from 15 residues. Trimming left V 8 bases short and J 0 bases short, with 11 bases between. The DNA for the CDR3 is TGTGCCAGCTGCAGGATTTTCTCTGGGGCCAACGTCCTGACTTTC. Translating it yields CASCRIFSGANVLTF.

This rearrangement joins TRBV6-2 or TRBV6-3 to TRBJ1-2; D is perhaps TRBD1 (6 bases). V lost 6 bases, J lost 6 bases, and 14 bases lay in between. CDR1 is MNHEY, CDR2 SVGEGT, per germline. This CDR3 region has 13 residues. This CDR3 reads CASSQQGTHGYTF. The CDR3, as DNA: TGTGCCAGCAGCCAACAGGGTACCCATGGCTACACCTTC.

On this clone itself: Other DNA sequences in the same sample also yield this CDR3. The V and J genes are TRBV15 and TRBJ1-2; D perhaps matches TRBD1 (5 bases). Trimming removed 5 bases from V and 5 bases from J, with 6 bases in between. The CDR3 totals 11 residues. The germline V gene encodes CDR1 LNHNV and CDR2 YYDKDF (reference sequence). In DNA form, the CDR3 reads TGTGCCACCAGCTCAGGGTATGGCTACACCTTC. Amino acid sequence: CATSSGYGYTF. The entire variable domain, with the rest obtained from reference TRBV15 and TRBJ1-2, is as follows: DAMVIQNPRYQVTQFGKPVTLSCSQTLNHNVMYWYQQKSSQAPKLLFHYYDKDFNNEADTPDNFQSRRPNTSFCFLDIRSPGLGDTAMYLCATSSGYGYTFGSGTRLTVV.

The chain is built from TRBV29-1 and TRBJ2-1; 10 bases fit TRBD1. Germline loops: CDR1 SQVTM, CDR2 ANQGSEA. J was trimmed by 5 bases and V by 3 bases; bases with no gene match: 1. The CDR3 is 13 residues long. CDR3 sequence reads: CSVEGTGDNEQFF. DNA for the CDR3: TGCAGCGTTGAGGGGACAGGGGACAATGAGCAGTTCTTC.

The chain carries TRBV5-8 and TRBJ2-3, with 7 nucleotides matching TRBD1. CDR1 and CDR2 (germline): SGHTS, YDEGEE. V lost 6 bases and J lost 2; bases outside the gene matches: 12. This CDR3 spans 16 amino acids. CDR3 amino acids: CASIARRDRTTDTQYF. CDR3 DNA sequence: TGTGCCAGCATCGCCCGTCGGGACAGAACCACAGATACGCAGTATTTT.

The chain joins TRBV30 to TRBJ1-1; D possibly corresponds to TRBD1 (6 bases). This CDR3 region has 11 residues. Per germline, CDR1 GTSNPN and CDR2 SVGIG (reference sequence). The V gene lost 6 bases and the J gene lost 8 bases, with 13 bases spanning the gap. CDR3 protein: CACHGGWEAFF. The CDR3 DNA follows: TGTGCCTGCCATGGGGGCTGGGAAGCTTTCTTT.

This chain uses TRBV28 with TRBJ1-2, with D possibly TRBD1 on 5 matching bases. The germline V and J ends were trimmed by 6 bases and 4 bases, with 12 bases remaining between them. The germline CDR1 and CDR2 sequences are MDHEN and SYDVKM. The CDR3 spans 13 residues. CDR3 bases: TGTGCCAGCAGCCAAAGGGGCGGCTATGGCTACACCTTC. It yields the protein CASSQRGGYGYTF.

V gene TRBV6-1 combines with J gene TRBJ1-2; TRBD1 agrees at 10 bases. The junction had 7 bases not matched to a gene; V was cut back by 1 base and J by 5 bases. The germline V gene has CDR1 MNHNS and CDR2 SASEGT. CDR3 length: 16 amino acids. In DNA form, the CDR3 reads TGTGCCAGCAGTGAAGTAAGGGACAGGGGCCGTTATGGCTACACCTTC. As protein: CASSEVRDRGRYGYTF.

The chain carries TRBV9 and TRBJ1-4; D is unresolved. The CDR3 covers 15 residues. Trimming removed 2 bases at V and 8 bases at J, with 16 bases between. Germline V CDR1 and CDR2: SGDLS, YYNGEE. The CDR3 is CASSVGSEGLEKLFF. The CDR3 DNA sequence: TGTGCCAGCAGCGTTGGATCCGAGGGCCTAGAAAAACTGTTTTTT.

The V gene is TRBV7-9, the J gene TRBJ2-3; no firm D call. Trimming shortened V by 1 base and J by 0 bases, and 11 bases separated the two germline ends. CDR1 and CDR2 (germline): SEHNR, FQNEAQ (reference sequence). The CDR3 consists of 16 residues. The CDR3 DNA is TGTGCCAGCAGCTTAGTTAAAACGACTAGCACAGATACGCAGTATTTT. Translated, it gives CASSLVKTTSTDTQYF.

This sequence joins TRBV5-6 and TRBJ1-1; unclear D gene. From germline, CDR1 is SGHDT and CDR2 YYEEEE. CDR3 length: 11 residues. Trimming pared 0 bases from V and 8 bases from J, leaving 5 bases between. The CDR3 spells CASSLAREAFF. The CDR3 nucleotides read TGTGCCAGCAGCTTGGCCAGAGAAGCTTTCTTT.

This clone was seen a handful of times. The V call is TRBV6-2 or TRBV6-3, the J call TRBJ2-7; D is possibly TRBD2 (6 bases). This CDR3 is 13 amino acids long. Germline V gene data show CDR1 as MNHEY and CDR2 as SVGEGT. The V end was cut by 6 bases, the J end by 7 bases, with 16 bases between. Here the CDR3 DNA reads TGTGCCAGCAGACCTCAGGGAGGACGAGAGCAGTACTTC. The encoded protein is CASRPQGGREQYF.

This chain joins TRBV4-1 and TRBJ1-4; TRBD1 is a possible D gene (5 bases). Germline loops: CDR1 MGHRA, CDR2 YSYEKL. This CDR3 is built from 15 residues. V shed 0 bases and J shed 8 bases, with 13 bases lying between them. The CDR3 spells CASSQDVSAGEKLFF. CDR3 bases: TGCGCCAGCAGCCAAGACGTATCGGCAGGGGAAAAACTGTTTTTT.

This chain connects TRBV30 to TRBJ1-4, with 10 bases fitting TRBD1. The CDR3 has 13 residues. Trimming at V came to 4 bases and at J to 7 bases, leaving 3 bases not matched to a gene. Germline lookup yields CDR1 GTSNPN and CDR2 SVGIG (reference sequence). CDR3: CAWTRDRGEKLFF. CDR3 nucleotides: TGTGCCTGGACGCGGGACAGGGGTGAAAAACTGTTTTTT.

The chain couples TRBV7-2 to TRBJ1-4; D may be TRBD1 (6 bases). Germline lookup yields CDR1 SGHTA and CDR2 FQGNSA. The CDR3 is made up of 14 amino acids. Deletions cut 1 base from V and 7 bases from J, with 10 bases between. DNA for the CDR3: TGTGCCAGCAGCTTAGAACAGGGTGGTGAAAAACTGTTTTTT. Translating it yields CASSLEQGGEKLFF.

The rearrangement links TRBV7-9 to TRBJ1-5, with 8 positions matching TRBD1. The germline gives CDR1 SEHNR, CDR2 FQNEAQ (reference sequence). V lost 4 bases and J lost 0; bases outside the gene matches: 2. The CDR3 loop spans 15 amino acids. In nucleotides, the CDR3 is TGTGCCAGCAGCTCGGGACAGGATAGCAATCAGCCCCAGCATTTT. This translates into CASSSGQDSNQPQHF.

This rearrangement joins TRBV2 to TRBJ1-1, with 7 bases lining up with TRBD1. The CDR3 is 13 residues long. Germline loops: CDR1 SNHLY, CDR2 FYNNEI. J lost 4 bases, V lost 3 bases, and 2 bases had no gene match. The CDR3 spells CASSDRGITEAFF. In DNA form, the CDR3 reads TGTGCCAGCAGTGACAGGGGGATCACTGAAGCTTTCTTT.

V and J are TRBV4-3 and TRBJ1-4, with TRBD1 matching over 10 bases. The CDR3 is made up of 15 amino acids. J was trimmed by 6 bases and V by 3 bases; bases with no gene match: 4. CDR1 is LGHNA and CDR2 is YSLEER in the germline V gene. CDR3 sequence: CASSQTGGIDEKLFF. As DNA, the CDR3 is TGCGCCAGCAGCCAGACAGGGGGCATAGATGAAAAACTGTTTTTT.